This T cell receptor (beta chain) was captured in a study of cytomegalovirus exposure and HLA in healthy donors. A multiplex PCR was run with 60 Vbeta primers and 13 Jbeta primers. Measured with immunoSEQ multiplex PCR; TCRdb has only the in-frame clones, and not every one. The repertoire holds around 120,000 clones, with about 80% as singletons. V shed 1 base and J 3 bases; nucleotides not matched to a gene: 6. The germline V gene encodes CDR1 MGHRA and CDR2 YSYEKL. The CDR3 runs to 17 residues. Findings and caveats of the study: Later work showed greater clonal expansion in HLA-associated TCR beta chains than in equally common others. TCR beta sequences reportedly predicted most subjects' HLA-A and HLA-B alleles accurately.

As concerns this clone: Its antigen remains unknown.

Source material: PBMCs. The J gene is TRBJ1-2, the V gene TRBV4-1; TRBD1 matches at 12 bases. The sequence was collected from a boy aged 2 to 10 in good health and CMV-seronegative. CDR3 loop: CASSQGDRGLADYGYTF. In DNA, the CDR3 is TGCGCCAGCAGCCAAGGGGACAGGGGGCTAGCAGACTATGGCTACACCTTC.